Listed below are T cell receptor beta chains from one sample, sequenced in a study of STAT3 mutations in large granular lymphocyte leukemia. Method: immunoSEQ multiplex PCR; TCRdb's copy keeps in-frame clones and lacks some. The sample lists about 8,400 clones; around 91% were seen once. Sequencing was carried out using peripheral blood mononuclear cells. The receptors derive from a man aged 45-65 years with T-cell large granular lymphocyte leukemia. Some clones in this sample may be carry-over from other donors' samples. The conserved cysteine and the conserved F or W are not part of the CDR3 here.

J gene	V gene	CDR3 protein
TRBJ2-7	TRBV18	ASSPQTREQY
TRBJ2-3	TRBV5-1	ASKGGGRTDTQY
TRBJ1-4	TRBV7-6	ASSLNDEKLF
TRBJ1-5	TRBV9	ASSVTGGEGQPQH
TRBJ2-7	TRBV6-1	ASSEGTGGYEQY
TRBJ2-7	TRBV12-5	ASAADGSSYEQY
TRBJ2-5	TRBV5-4	ASSLAGWETQY
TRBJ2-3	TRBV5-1	ASSFSTDTQY
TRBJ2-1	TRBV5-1	ASSTGQNSYNEQF
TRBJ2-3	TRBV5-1	ASSPAGQGTDTQY
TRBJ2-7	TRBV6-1	ASSIAIRAEQY
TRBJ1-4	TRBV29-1	SVEVTGILF
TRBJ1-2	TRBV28	ASSLWGAGGYT
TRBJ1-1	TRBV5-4	ASSLDRVGVMNTEAF
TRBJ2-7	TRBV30	AWSAGLAGGDEQY
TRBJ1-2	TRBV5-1	ASSLGTGTQGGYT
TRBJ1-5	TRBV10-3	AISTRDQPQH
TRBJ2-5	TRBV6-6	ASSGGLRGRQETQY
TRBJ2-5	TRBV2	ASSESGAETQY
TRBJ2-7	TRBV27	ASSLSGTGESYEQY
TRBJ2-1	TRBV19	ASSISRNVYNEQF
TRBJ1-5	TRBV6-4	ASSDSGDSNQPQH
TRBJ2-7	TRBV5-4	ASSLGQGAAEQY
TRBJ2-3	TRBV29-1	SVSPGGTSTDTQY
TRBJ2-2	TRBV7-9	ASRGPVSTGELF
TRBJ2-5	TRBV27	ASSSTGTSGPRAQY
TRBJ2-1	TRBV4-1	ASSPQRNREPEQF
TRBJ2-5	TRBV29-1	SVATQKETQY
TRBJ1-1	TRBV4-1	ASSHPRRLNTEAF
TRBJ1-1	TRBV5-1	ASSLDRDAF
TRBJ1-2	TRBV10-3	AISKTGQGGYT
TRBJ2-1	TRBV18	ASSPGQTAYNEQF
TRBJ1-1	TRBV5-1	ASSIRTGGYTEAF
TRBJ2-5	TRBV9	ASSFGPMGQGETQY
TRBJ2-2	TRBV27	ASRGTTNTGELF
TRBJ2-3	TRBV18	ASSPRVRGTDTQY
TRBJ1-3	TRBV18	ASSPTGTSGNTIY
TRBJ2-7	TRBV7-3	ASSPGGSLSPYEQY
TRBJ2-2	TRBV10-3	AIRDKTNTGELF
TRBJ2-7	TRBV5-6	ASSLPGWTGTGAGEQY
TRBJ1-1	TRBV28	ASSFTEAF
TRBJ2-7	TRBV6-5	ATGGPKRAYEQY
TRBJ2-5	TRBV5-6	ASSPPDRKETQY
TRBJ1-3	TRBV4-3	ASSQETGPSGNTIY
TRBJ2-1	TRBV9	ASSEGTSGNEQF
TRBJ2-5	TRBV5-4	ASSLKQLQETQY
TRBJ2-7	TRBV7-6	ASSPGTGVNEQY
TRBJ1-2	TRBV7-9	ASSIAVNYGYT
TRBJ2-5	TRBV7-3	ASSSEAEETQY
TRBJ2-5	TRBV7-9	ASSLRGQETQY
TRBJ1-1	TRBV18	ASSLRQGGNTEAF
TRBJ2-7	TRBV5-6	ASRPTGVGEQY